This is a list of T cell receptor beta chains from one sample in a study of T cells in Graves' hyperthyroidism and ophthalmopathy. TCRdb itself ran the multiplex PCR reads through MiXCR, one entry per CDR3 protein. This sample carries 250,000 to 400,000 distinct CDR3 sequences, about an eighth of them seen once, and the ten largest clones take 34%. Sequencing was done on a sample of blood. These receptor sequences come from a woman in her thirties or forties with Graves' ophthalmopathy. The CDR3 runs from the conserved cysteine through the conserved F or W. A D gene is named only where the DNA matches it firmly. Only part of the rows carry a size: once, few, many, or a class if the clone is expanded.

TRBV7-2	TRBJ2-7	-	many	TGTGCCAGCAGCTTGCAGGGCGTAATCTACGAGCAGTACTTC	CASSLQGVIYEQYF
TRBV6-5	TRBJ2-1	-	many	TGTGCCAGCAGTTGGGGAGAACTCTACAATGAGCAGTTCTTC	CASSWGELYNEQFF
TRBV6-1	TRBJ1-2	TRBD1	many	TGTGCCAGCAGGAAGGGACAGCTTTATGGCTACACCTTC	CASRKGQLYGYTF
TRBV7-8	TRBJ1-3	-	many	TGTGCCAGCAGCTTAATACGAAGGGGCCGTAGCTCTGGAAACACCATATATTTT	CASSLIRRGRSSGNTIYF
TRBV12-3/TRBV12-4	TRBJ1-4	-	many	TGTGCCAGCAGTTCCCAGGGCCGGGGAGGAGAAAAACTGTTTTTT	CASSSQGRGGEKLFF
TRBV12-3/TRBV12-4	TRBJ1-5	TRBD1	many	TGTGCCAGCAGTGAGTACCGGGACAGGGGAGATCAGCCCCAGCATTTT	CASSEYRDRGDQPQHF
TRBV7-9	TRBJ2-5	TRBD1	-	TGTGCCAGCAGCTCGAGGGGACAGGGGGCCGAAGAGACCCAGTACTTC	CASSSRGQGAEETQYF
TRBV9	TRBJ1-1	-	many	TGTGCCAGCAGCGACGCCCGGGACGGCTACACTGAAGCTTTCTTT	CASSDARDGYTEAFF
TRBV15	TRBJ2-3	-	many	TGTGCCACCAGCAGCCTAGTTGGACACTCTGTCACAGATACGCAGTATTTT	CATSSLVGHSVTDTQYF
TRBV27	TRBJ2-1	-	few	TGTGCCAGCAGCCCCTGGGCGGACTCCTACAATGAGCAGTTCTTC	CASSPWADSYNEQFF
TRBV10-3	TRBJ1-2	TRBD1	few	TGTGCCATAGAAAACACAGGGGGTCATGGCTACACCTTC	CAIENTGGHGYTF
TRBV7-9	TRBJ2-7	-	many	TGTGCCAGCAGCTTAATCTCCTTAAGGGAGGACGAGCAGTACTTC	CASSLISLREDEQYF
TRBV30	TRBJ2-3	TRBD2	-	TGTGCCTGGAGTAGGCGCGGGGCTAGCGGAAATACGCAGTATTTT	CAWSRRGASGNTQYF
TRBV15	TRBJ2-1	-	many	TGTGCCACCAGCAGAGATAGAGGATGGGGTGAGCAGTTCTTC	CATSRDRGWGEQFF
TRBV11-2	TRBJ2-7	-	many	TGTGCCAGCAGCTTCAGGGAATTTATGTACGAGCAGTACTTC	CASSFREFMYEQYF
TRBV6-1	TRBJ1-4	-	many	TGTGCCAGCATGGGACCCGCACGGCCTCAAAAACTGTTTTTT	CASMGPARPQKLFF
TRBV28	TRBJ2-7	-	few	TGTGCCAGCTACAGGGCCAGGGGCTACGAGCAGTACTTC	CASYRARGYEQYF
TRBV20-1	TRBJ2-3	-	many	TGCAGTGCTACTGAGGTCAGGAGCACAGATACGCAGTATTTT	CSATEVRSTDTQYF
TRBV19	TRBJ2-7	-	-	TGTGCCAGTAGTATAGGAGGGGAAGACGAGCAGTACTTC	CASSIGGEDEQYF
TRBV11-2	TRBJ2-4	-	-	TGTGCCAGCAGCCAAAGGTCGTCCGTTGGCATTCAGTACTTC	CASSQRSSVGIQYF
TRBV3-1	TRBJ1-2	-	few	TGTGCCAGCAGCCACCGGACAGCCACCTATGGCTACACCTTC	CASSHRTATYGYTF
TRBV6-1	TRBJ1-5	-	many	TGTGCCAGCAGTGATCGGGGGGGAGGGCAGCCCCAGCATTTT	CASSDRGGGQPQHF
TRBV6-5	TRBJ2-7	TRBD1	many	TGTGCCAGCAGTTACTCGTTTGGGACAGGGGGTTACGAGCAGTACTTC	CASSYSFGTGGYEQYF
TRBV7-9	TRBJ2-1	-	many	TGTGCCAGCACTGACTCTTCCCTTTCGCAGTTCTTC	CASTDSSLSQFF
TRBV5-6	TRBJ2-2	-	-	TGTGCCAGCACCGAGGTAGGACGTGGCGGGGAGCTGTTTTTT	CASTEVGRGGELFF
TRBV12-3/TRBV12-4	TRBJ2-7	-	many	TGTGCCAGCAGTCCTACAGGGTACGAGCAGTACTTC	CASSPTGYEQYF
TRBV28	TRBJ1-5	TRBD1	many	TGTGCCAGCAGTCCCGGGACAGTTAGCAATCAGCCCCAGCATTTT	CASSPGTVSNQPQHF
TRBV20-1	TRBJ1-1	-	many	TGCAGTGCTAAAGGACCGTTGAACACTGAAGCTTTCTTT	CSAKGPLNTEAFF
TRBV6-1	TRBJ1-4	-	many	TGTGCCAGCAGTGAAGCGGGCCCAGGAAAACTGTTTTTT	CASSEAGPGKLFF
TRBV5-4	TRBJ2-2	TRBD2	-	TGTGCCAGCAGCTTAAACCCCCCAATAGCGGGAGGGCCTCACACCGGGGAGCTGTTTTTT	CASSLNPPIAGGPHTGELFF
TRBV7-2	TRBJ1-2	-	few	TGTGCCAGCAGCTTAATAGGTCGAGGCTACACCTTC	CASSLIGRGYTF
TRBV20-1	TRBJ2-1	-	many	TGCAGTGCTAGAGATAGTCTAGTAATCCACAATGAGCAGTTCTTC	CSARDSLVIHNEQFF
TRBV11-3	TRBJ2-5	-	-	TGTGCCAGCAGCTTAGAACGCCAGGGGCCCCTTCGGTTTTACTTC	CASSLERQGPLRFYF